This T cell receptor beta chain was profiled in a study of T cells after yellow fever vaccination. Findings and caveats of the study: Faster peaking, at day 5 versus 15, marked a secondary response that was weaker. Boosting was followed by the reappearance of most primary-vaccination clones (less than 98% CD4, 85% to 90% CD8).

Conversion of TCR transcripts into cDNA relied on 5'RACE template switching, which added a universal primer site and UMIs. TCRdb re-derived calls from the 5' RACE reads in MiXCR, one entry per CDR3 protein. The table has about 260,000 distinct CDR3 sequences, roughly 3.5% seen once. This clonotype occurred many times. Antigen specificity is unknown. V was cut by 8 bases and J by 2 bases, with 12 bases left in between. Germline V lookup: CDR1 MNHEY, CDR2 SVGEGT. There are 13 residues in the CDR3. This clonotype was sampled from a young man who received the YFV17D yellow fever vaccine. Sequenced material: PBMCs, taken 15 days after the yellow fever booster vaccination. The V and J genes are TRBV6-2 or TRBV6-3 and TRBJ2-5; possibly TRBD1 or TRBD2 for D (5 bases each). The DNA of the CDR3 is TGTGCCAGCTGGGACCCCCCACAAGAGACCCAGTACTTC. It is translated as CASWDPPQETQYF.